This T cell receptor beta chain was obtained from a study of T cells in Graves' hyperthyroidism and ophthalmopathy. Germline loops: CDR1 WNHNN, CDR2 SYGVQD (reference sequence). The CDR3 consists of 13 residues. Amplified regions were TCR beta CDR3 sequences from RNA transcripts. TCR CDR3 regions were first amplified by RT-PCR with HTBI primers. Via MiXCR, TCRdb re-called the multiplex PCR reads, giving one row per CDR3 protein. Of under 40,000 distinct CDR3 sequences in the sample, 40% to 65% were seen once. Study-level points and caveats: The majority of expanded thyroid clonotypes above 0.001 also appeared in blood.

Regarding this clonotype: Its antigen is unidentified. At one of its ends the junction is not consistent with the germline gene, which may arise from a read error.

Researchers barred patients who had uncontrolled infection, other autoimmune disease, pregnancy or lactation. Clinical symptoms, serum thyroxine and TRAb, thyroid ultrasound and orbital computed tomography together formed the diagnostic basis. PBMCs were sourced from more than 9 ml fresh peripheral blood. The sample comprised blood. The chain couples TRBV10-1 to TRBJ2-5, with 7 bases identical to TRBD2. This receptor was taken from a man aged 40-50 years with Graves' ophthalmopathy. CDR3: CAGRASGQGTQYF. The CDR3, as DNA: TGCGCCGGCCGGGCTAGCGGCCAAGGGACCCAGTACTTC.